This T cell receptor beta chain was documented in a study of graft-versus-host responses after intestinal transplantation. Study-wide context: As for transplant type, recipients had multivisceral, liver-intestinal, or isolated intestinal grafts. Induction using anti-thymocyte globulin, followed by tacrolimus and steroids for 2 to 4 years, was given to all recipients.

Of note for this clone: Its specificity is not known.

Generated by immunoSEQ multiplex PCR, the TCRdb table keeps only in-frame clones and is missing some. Of about 5,700 clones in the sample, 69% were seen once. Study observations and caveats: Recipient marrow harbored GvH clones, some of which surfaced first in ileum or blood. The study associated peak circulating GvH clone levels with early post-transplant HvG declines.

There are 14 residues in the CDR3. Germline V lookup: CDR1 SEHNR, CDR2 FQNEAQ (reference sequence). Between the trimmed V and J ends, which lost 4 bases and 0 bases, there was a span of 9 bases. Lymphocytes from graft epithelium and lamina propria were isolated. Here the sequenced sample was ileum tissue, taken around 300 days after intestinal transplant. The sequence came from a human patient who received an intestinal transplant, so some T cells may come from the graft donor. This chain joins TRBV7-9 and TRBJ1-1, with unresolved D. CDR3 in amino acids: CASSSGSMNTEAFF. The CDR3 DNA reads TGTGCCAGCAGCTCCGGGAGTATGAACACTGAAGCTTTCTTT.